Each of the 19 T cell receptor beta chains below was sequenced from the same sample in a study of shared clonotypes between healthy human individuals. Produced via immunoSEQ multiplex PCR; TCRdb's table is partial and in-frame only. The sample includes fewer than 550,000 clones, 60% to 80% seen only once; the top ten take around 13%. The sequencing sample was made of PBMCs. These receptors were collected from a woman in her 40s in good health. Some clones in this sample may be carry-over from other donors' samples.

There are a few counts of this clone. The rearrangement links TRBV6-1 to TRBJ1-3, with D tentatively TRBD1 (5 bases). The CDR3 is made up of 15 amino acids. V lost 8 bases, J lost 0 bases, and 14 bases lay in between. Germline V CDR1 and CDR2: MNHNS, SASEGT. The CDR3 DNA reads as TGTGCCAGCGGCTGGGACGGCAGCTCTGGAAACACCATATATTTT. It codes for CASGWDGSSGNTIYF.

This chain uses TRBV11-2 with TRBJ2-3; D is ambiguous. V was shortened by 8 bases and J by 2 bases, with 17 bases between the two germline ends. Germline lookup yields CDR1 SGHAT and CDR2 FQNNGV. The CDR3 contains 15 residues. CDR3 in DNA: TGTGCCAGCTCCCGGGCCGCAGACGACACAGATACGCAGTATTTT. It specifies CASSRAADDTDTQYF. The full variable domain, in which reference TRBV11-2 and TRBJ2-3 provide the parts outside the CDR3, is EAGVAQSPRYKIIEKRQSVAFWCNPISGHATLYWYQQILGQGPKLLIQFQNNGVVDDSQLPKDRFSAERLKGVDSTLKIQPAKLEDSAVYLCASSRAADDTDTQYFGPGTRLTVL.

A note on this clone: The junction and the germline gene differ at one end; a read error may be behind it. The DNA of the CDR3 is TGTGCCAGCAGTGAAATCTCCGTGGGGAATTTT. Translating gives CASSEISVGNF. The chain joins TRBV2 to TRBJ2-3; D unresolved. Germline lookup yields CDR1 SNHLY and CDR2 FYNNEI. The CDR3 has 11 amino acids.

CDR3 sequence reads: CSVGGQSSYNEQFF. In DNA form, the CDR3 reads TGCAGCGTCGGGGGACAGAGCTCCTACAATGAGCAGTTCTTC. V is TRBV29-1 and J is TRBJ2-1; D might be TRBD1 (7 bases). Deletions cut 6 bases from V and 0 bases from J, with 12 bases between. This CDR3 has 14 amino acids. Germline loops: CDR1 SQVTM, CDR2 ANQGSEA.

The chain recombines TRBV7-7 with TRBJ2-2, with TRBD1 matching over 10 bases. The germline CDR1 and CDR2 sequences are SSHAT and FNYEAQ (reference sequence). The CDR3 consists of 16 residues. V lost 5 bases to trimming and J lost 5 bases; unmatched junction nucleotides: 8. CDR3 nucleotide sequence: TGTGCCAGCAGCCAACGACAGGGGGCGGGGACCGGGGAGCTGTTTTTT. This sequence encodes CASSQRQGAGTGELFF.

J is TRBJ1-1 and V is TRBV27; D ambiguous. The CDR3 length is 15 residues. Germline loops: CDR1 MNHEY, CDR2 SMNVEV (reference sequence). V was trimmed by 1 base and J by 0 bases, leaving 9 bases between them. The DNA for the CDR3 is TGTGCCAGCAGTTTATATAGTGTGTTGAACACTGAAGCTTTCTTT. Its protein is CASSLYSVLNTEAFF.

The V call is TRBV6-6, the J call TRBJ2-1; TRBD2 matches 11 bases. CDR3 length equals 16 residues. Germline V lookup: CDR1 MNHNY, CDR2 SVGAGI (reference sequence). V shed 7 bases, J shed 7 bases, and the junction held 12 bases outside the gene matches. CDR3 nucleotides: TGTGCCAGCATTCCCGCGGGTAGCGGGAGGGTGAATGAGCAGTTCTTC. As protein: CASIPAGSGRVNEQFF.

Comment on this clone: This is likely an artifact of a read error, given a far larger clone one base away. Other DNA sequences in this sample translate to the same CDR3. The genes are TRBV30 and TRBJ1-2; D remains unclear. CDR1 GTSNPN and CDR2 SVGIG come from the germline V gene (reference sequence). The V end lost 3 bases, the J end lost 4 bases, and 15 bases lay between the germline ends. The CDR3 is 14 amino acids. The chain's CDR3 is CAWSVGPSFYGYTF. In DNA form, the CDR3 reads TGTGCCTGGAGCGTCGGGCCTTCCTTCTATGGCTACACCTTC.

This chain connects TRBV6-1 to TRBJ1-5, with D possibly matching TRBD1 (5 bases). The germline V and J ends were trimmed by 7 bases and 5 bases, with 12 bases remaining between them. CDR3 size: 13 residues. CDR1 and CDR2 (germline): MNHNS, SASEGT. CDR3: CASTPDRYQPQHF. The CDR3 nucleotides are TGTGCCAGCACCCCCGACAGATATCAGCCCCAGCATTTT.

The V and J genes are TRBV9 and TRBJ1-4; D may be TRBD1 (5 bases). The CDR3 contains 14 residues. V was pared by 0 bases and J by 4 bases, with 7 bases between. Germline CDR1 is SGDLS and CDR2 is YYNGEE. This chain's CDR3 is CASSVGQINEKLFF. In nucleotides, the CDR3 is TGTGCCAGCAGCGTAGGACAGATTAATGAAAAACTGTTTTTT.

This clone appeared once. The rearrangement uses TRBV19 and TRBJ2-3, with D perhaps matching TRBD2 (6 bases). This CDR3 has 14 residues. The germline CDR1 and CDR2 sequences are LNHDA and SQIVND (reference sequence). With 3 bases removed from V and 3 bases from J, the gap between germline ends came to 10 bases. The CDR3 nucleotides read TGTGCCAGTAGTATCCGGGGGACTACAGATACGCAGTATTTT. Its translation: CASSIRGTTDTQYF.

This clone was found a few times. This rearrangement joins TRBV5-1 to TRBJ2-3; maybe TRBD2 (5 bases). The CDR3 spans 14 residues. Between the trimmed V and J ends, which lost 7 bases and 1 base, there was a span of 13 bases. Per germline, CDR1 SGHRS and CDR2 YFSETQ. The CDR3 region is CASGGSGGTDTQYF. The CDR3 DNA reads TGCGCCAGCGGTGGGTCCGGGGGCACAGATACGCAGTATTTT. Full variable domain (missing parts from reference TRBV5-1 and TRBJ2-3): KAGVTQTPRYLIKTRGQQVTLSCSPISGHRSVSWYQQTPGQGLQFLFEYFSETQRNKGNFPGRFSGRQFSNSRSEMNVSTLELGDSALYLCASGGSGGTDTQYFGPGTRLTVL.

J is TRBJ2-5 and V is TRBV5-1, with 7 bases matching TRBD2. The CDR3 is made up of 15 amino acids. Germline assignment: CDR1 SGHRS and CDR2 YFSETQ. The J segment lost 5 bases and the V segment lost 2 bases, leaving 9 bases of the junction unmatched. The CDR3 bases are TGCGCCAGCAGCTTCTCGGCGGGAGTATTGGAGACCCAGTACTTC. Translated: CASSFSAGVLETQYF.

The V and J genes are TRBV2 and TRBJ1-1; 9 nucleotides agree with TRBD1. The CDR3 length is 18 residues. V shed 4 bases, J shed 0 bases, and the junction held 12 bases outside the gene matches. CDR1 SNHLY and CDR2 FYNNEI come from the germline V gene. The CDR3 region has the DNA TGTGCCAGCAGTGTATCCCGGGACAGGGTTTGGATGAACACTGAAGCTTTCTTT. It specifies CASSVSRDRVWMNTEAFF. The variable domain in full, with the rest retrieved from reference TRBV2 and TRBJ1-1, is EPEVTQTPSHQVTQMGQEVILRCVPISNHLYFYWYRQILGQKVEFLVSFYNNEISEKSEIFDDQFSVERPDGSNFTLKIRSTKLEDSAMYFCASSVSRDRVWMNTEAFFGQGTRLTVV.

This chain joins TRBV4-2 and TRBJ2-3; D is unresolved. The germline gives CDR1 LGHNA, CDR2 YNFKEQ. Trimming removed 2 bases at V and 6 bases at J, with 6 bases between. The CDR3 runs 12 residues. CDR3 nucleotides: TGTGCCAGCAGCCAACCCCCCGATACGCAGTATTTT. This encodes CASSQPPDTQYF.

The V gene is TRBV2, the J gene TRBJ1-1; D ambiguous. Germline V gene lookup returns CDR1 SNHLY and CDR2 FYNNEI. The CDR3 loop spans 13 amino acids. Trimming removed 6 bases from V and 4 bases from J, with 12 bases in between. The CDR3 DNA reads TGTGCCAGCAGACTCTACAGCTCCACTGAAGCTTTCTTT. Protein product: CASRLYSSTEAFF.

CDR3 protein: CASSLDSLNYGYTF. CDR3 DNA: TGCGCCAGCAGCCTGGACAGCCTTAACTATGGCTACACCTTC. This rearrangement joins TRBV5-1 to TRBJ1-2, with TRBD1 as a possible D gene (6 bases). V shed 4 bases and J shed 1 base, with 11 bases lying between them. The CDR3 totals 14 residues. Germline CDR1 reads SGHRS; CDR2 reads YFSETQ. The whole variable domain, remainder taken from reference TRBV5-1 and TRBJ1-2, is KAGVTQTPRYLIKTRGQQVTLSCSPISGHRSVSWYQQTPGQGLQFLFEYFSETQRNKGNFPGRFSGRQFSNSRSEMNVSTLELGDSALYLCASSLDSLNYGYTFGSGTRLTVV.

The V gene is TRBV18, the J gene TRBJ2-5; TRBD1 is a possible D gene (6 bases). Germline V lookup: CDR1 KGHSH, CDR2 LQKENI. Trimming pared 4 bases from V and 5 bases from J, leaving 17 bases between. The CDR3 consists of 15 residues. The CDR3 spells CASSRRTVLGETQYF. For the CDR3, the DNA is TGTGCCAGCTCACGTCGGACAGTTTTGGGGGAGACCCAGTACTTC.

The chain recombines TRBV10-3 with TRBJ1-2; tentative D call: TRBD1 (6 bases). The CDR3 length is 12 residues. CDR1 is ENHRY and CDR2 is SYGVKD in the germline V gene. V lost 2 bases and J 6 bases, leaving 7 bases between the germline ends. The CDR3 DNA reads TGTGCCATCAGTGAGCACAGGGATGGCTACACCTTC. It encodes CAISEHRDGYTF.